This section outlines one T cell receptor beta chain sequence together with its context. Repertoires were generated with immunoSEQ multiplex PCR, while TCRdb's copy carries only in-frame clones and drops some. The sample records 95,000 to 110,000 clones, over 80% being singletons. This CDR3 has 14 residues. Germline V CDR1 and CDR2: SNHLY, FYNNEI. V lost 4 bases and J lost 5; bases outside the gene matches: 1. This sample stems from a study of blood T cell repertoires in COVID-19. The sample taken for sequencing was peripheral blood. The chain joins TRBV2 to TRBJ1-4; 10 bases fit TRBD1. This receptor was identified in a woman aged 25 to 39 with acute or convalescent COVID-19. The CDR3: CASSGGQGNEKLFF. In nucleotides, the CDR3 is TGTGCCAGCAGTGGGGGACAGGGGAATGAAAAACTGTTTTTT.